What follows are 30 T cell receptor beta chains derived from one specimen sequenced in a study of blood T cell repertoires in COVID-19. Using immunoSEQ multiplex PCR, the repertoire was profiled, and TCRdb retains in-frame clones only, with some absent. The sample has roughly 300,000 clones; approximately 92% are singletons. The source material was PBMCs or T cells enriched from blood (not recorded which). Receptors were obtained from a woman in her 30s who had recovered from COVID-19.

This chain uses TRBV6-5 with TRBJ1-1; D call uncertain. The CDR3 loop spans 12 amino acids. V lost 6 bases to trimming and J lost 1 base, with 6 bases between them. CDR1 and CDR2 from the germline V gene are MNHEY and SVGAGI. CDR3 residues: CASRSENTEAFF. CDR3 nucleotide sequence: TGTGCCAGCAGGTCAGAGAACACTGAAGCTTTCTTT.

To note about this clone: Other nucleotide sequences in the sample specify the same CDR3. The rearrangement uses TRBV18 and TRBJ2-7; no definite D call. Trimming cost V 3 bases and J 0 bases, with 6 bases left between them. The CDR3 spans 13 residues. In germline, CDR1 is KGHSH, CDR2 LQKENI. The CDR3 DNA follows: TGTGCCAGCTCACCGGCCTCCTCCTACGAGCAGTACTTC. Translating it yields CASSPASSYEQYF.

V gene TRBV6-1 combines with J gene TRBJ1-2; tentative D call: TRBD1 (6 bases). Germline CDR1 MNHNS, CDR2 SASEGT. The V gene lost 3 bases and the J gene lost 5 bases, with 22 bases spanning the gap. This CDR3 region has 17 residues. CDR3 amino acids: CASSDAAAGASRYGYTF. The CDR3 DNA follows: TGTGCCAGCAGTGATGCGGCGGCAGGGGCGAGTAGGTATGGCTACACCTTC.

The rearrangement uses TRBV10-3 and TRBJ1-2; possibly TRBD1 for D (5 bases). The CDR3 covers 15 residues. V was cut by 0 bases and J by 5 bases, with 13 bases left in between. Germline V gives CDR1 ENHRY, CDR2 SYGVKD. The CDR3 loop reads CAISESRTLRYGYTF. The CDR3 DNA follows: TGTGCCATCAGTGAGTCGAGGACACTACGATATGGCTACACCTTC.

This chain links TRBV28 with TRBJ2-7; 9 bases line up with TRBD2. The germline V gene encodes CDR1 MDHEN and CDR2 SYDVKM. With V trimmed by 3 bases and J by 7 bases, 4 bases remained unmatched. This CDR3 comprises 13 residues. This CDR3 reads CASSFGLAGEQYF. CDR3 DNA: TGTGCCAGCAGTTTTGGCCTAGCGGGGGAGCAGTACTTC.

Note on this clone: Different DNA sequences within this sample yield the same CDR3. This chain joins TRBV18 and TRBJ1-2, with TRBD1 matching 9 bases. V shed 6 bases, J shed 8 bases, and the junction held 7 bases outside the gene matches. The CDR3 has 13 residues. The V gene's germline CDR1 is KGHSH and CDR2 LQKENI. In DNA form, the CDR3 reads TGTGCCAGCTCGCCGGGACAGGGAGGAGGCTACACCTTC. Translated: CASSPGQGGGYTF.

The chain couples TRBV28 to TRBJ2-1; D perhaps matches TRBD2 (5 bases). The CDR3 is 14 residues long. Trimming removed 8 bases from V and 9 bases from J, with 20 bases in between. Per the germline V gene, CDR1 is MDHEN and CDR2 is SYDVKM. For the CDR3, the DNA is TGTGCCAGCGGAGGACTGAAAGGAGGAACTGAGCAGTTCTTC. It specifies CASGGLKGGTEQFF.

V usage is TRBV5-4 and J usage is TRBJ2-1; D possibly corresponds to TRBD2 (5 bases). CDR3 length: 15 residues. Germline-derived CDR1 and CDR2 are SGHNT and YYREEE (reference sequence). V was cut by 4 bases and J by 0 bases, with 11 bases left in between. This CDR3 is CASSTSGSSYNEQFF. The CDR3 coding sequence is TGTGCCAGCAGCACGAGCGGAAGCTCCTACAATGAGCAGTTCTTC.

The chain has TRBV19 and TRBJ1-1, with D possibly being TRBD1 (5 bases). CDR1 and CDR2 (germline): LNHDA, SQIVND (reference sequence). Trimming removed 4 bases from V and 4 bases from J, with 16 bases in between. The CDR3 has 15 amino acids. The CDR3 reads CASSSRDSTFTEAFF. CDR3 coding DNA: TGTGCCAGTAGTAGCCGGGACTCCACTTTCACTGAAGCTTTCTTT.

V and J are TRBV28 and TRBJ1-3; D possibly corresponds to TRBD1 (5 bases). The germline V and J ends were trimmed by 7 bases and 0 bases, with 13 bases remaining between them. CDR1 is MDHEN and CDR2 is SYDVKM in the germline V gene. The CDR3 sequence is 15 residues long. DNA of the CDR3: TGTGCCAGCACCTTGGGGGGGGGCTCTGGAAACACCATATATTTT. It is translated as CASTLGGGSGNTIYF.

The chain carries TRBV28 and TRBJ1-2; 12 bases align to TRBD1. The ends lost 5 bases at V and 4 bases at J; junction bases unmatched: 17. Germline loops: CDR1 MDHEN, CDR2 SYDVKM. The CDR3 has 19 residues. In DNA, the CDR3 is TGTGCCAGCAGTACAGAAATTTCCGGGACAGGGGGCGTAAGCTATGGCTACACCTTC. Translated: CASSTEISGTGGVSYGYTF.

The rearrangement joins TRBV7-9 to TRBJ2-1; 12 bases fit TRBD2. Germline V gene sequence: CDR1 SEHNR, CDR2 FQNEAQ (reference sequence). The V segment lost 4 bases and the J segment 5 bases; nucleotides outside the gene matches: 6. This CDR3 spans 16 amino acids. CDR3 protein: CASSYTSSGGDNEQFF. The CDR3 DNA reads TGTGCCAGCAGCTACACATCTAGCGGGGGGGACAATGAGCAGTTCTTC.

V gene TRBV7-2 combines with J gene TRBJ2-3; 8 bases align to TRBD2. Per the germline V gene, CDR1 is SGHTA and CDR2 is FQGNSA. The V segment lost 4 bases and the J segment 5 bases; nucleotides outside the gene matches: 11. The CDR3 loop spans 16 amino acids. This CDR3 is CASSSSGLIWGDTQYF. The CDR3 DNA sequence: TGTGCCAGCAGCTCTAGCGGGCTGATCTGGGGAGATACGCAGTATTTT.

The V and J genes are TRBV4-3 and TRBJ1-6; 7 bases are a match to TRBD1. Trimming cost V 1 base and J 14 bases; bases outside gene matches: 8. Germline-derived CDR1 and CDR2 are LGHNA and YSLEER. The CDR3 has 14 residues. In DNA, the CDR3 is TGCGCCAGCAGCCAAGTGGGACAGTCCTCCACCCTCCACTTT. It specifies CASSQVGQSSTLHF.

The V and J genes are TRBV7-2 and TRBJ1-1; a possible D gene is TRBD1 (5 bases). The germline V gene has CDR1 SGHTA and CDR2 FQGNSA. The ends were cut back, 7 bases at V and 1 base at J, with 13 bases in the middle. This CDR3 comprises 14 residues. CDR3 sequence reads: CASNTGLRNTEAFF. CDR3 in DNA: TGTGCCAGCAACACGGGACTGAGGAACACTGAAGCTTTCTTT.

The chain is built from TRBV4-1 and TRBJ2-7; 11 bases are a match to TRBD2. The CDR3 extends over 18 amino acids. The trim removed 1 base at V and 3 bases at J, leaving 11 bases unmatched. CDR1 and CDR2 (germline): MGHRA, YSYEKL. The CDR3 region has the DNA TGCGCCAGCAGCCAAGCTAGCGGGGGGCCAAAGACCGTCTACGAGCAGTACTTC. Translating it yields CASSQASGGPKTVYEQYF.

This clone appeared once. This chain uses TRBV7-9 with TRBJ1-3, with D maybe TRBD1 (5 bases). The V end was cut by 3 bases, the J end by 4 bases, with 7 bases between. The germline V gene encodes CDR1 SEHNR and CDR2 FQNEAQ (reference sequence). This CDR3 contains 13 residues. CDR3 amino acids: CASSFRQGNTIYF. In DNA, the CDR3 is TGTGCCAGCAGCTTCCGACAGGGAAACACCATATATTTT.

The gene calls are TRBV4-1 and TRBJ2-1; 10 bases line up with TRBD1. Unmatched junction bases numbered 9, after V lost 3 bases and J lost 10 bases. Germline V gives CDR1 MGHRA, CDR2 YSYEKL. This CDR3 has 15 amino acids. DNA for the CDR3: TGCGCCAGCAGCCAGGGGACAGGGGTTGTAGGGGAGCAGTTCTTC. It is translated as CASSQGTGVVGEQFF.

The chain couples TRBV18 to TRBJ1-1, with 7 bases that match TRBD1. The CDR3 is 14 amino acids. Germline assignment: CDR1 KGHSH and CDR2 LQKENI. V lost 6 bases, J lost 5 bases, and 9 bases stayed unmatched. In nucleotides, the CDR3 is TGTGCCAGCTCCCGGGACAGTGGAGGTACTGAAGCTTTCTTT. Protein sequence: CASSRDSGGTEAFF.

The V call is TRBV20-1, the J call TRBJ2-1; 9 bases line up with TRBD2. This CDR3 region has 18 residues. Germline V gene lookup returns CDR1 DFQATT and CDR2 SNEGSKA (reference sequence). J lost 4 bases, V lost 3 bases, and 16 bases had no gene match. The CDR3, as DNA: TGCAGTGCTAGTTTTCCCCAGAGGCTAGCGGGATTATACAATGAGCAGTTCTTC. Protein sequence: CSASFPQRLAGLYNEQFF.

The chain combines TRBV18 with TRBJ1-3, with TRBD1 identical over 8 bases. Germline lookup yields CDR1 KGHSH and CDR2 LQKENI. Unmatched junction bases numbered 19, after V lost 11 bases and J lost 1 base. The CDR3 has 18 residues. The CDR3 coding sequence is TGTGCCGGAAGCTTAAACCGCCGACAGGGGAATTCTGGAAACACCATATATTTT. Translating gives CAGSLNRRQGNSGNTIYF.

V gene TRBV19 combines with J gene TRBJ2-7; D possibly corresponds to TRBD2 (6 bases). The germline V gene has CDR1 LNHDA and CDR2 SQIVND (reference sequence). Trimming took 3 bases from V and 0 from J, leaving 12 bases between them. CDR3 length: 15 residues. DNA of the CDR3: TGTGCCAGTAGTATCAGTGCGGGAAGCTCCTACGAGCAGTACTTC. As protein: CASSISAGSSYEQYF. Combining the CDR3 with reference TRBV19 and TRBJ2-7 gives the whole variable domain DGGITQSPKYLFRKEGQNVTLSCEQNLNHDAMYWYRQDPGQGLRLIYYSQIVNDFQKGDIAEGYSVSREKKESFPLTVTSAQKNPTAFYLCASSISAGSSYEQYFGPGTRLTVT.

This sequence joins TRBV19 and TRBJ1-5; no reliable D call. CDR3 length: 13 amino acids. Germline assignment: CDR1 LNHDA and CDR2 SQIVND (reference sequence). Trimming removed 8 bases at V and 7 bases at J, with 15 bases between. The CDR3 loop is CASRLSLGQPQHF. DNA for the CDR3: TGTGCCAGTCGTCTCAGTCTAGGCCAGCCCCAGCATTTT.

The chain couples TRBV7-9 to TRBJ2-2; TRBD1 agrees at 9 bases. This CDR3 is built from 15 residues. V gave up 6 bases and J gave up 5 bases; unmatched junction bases: 7. The germline gives CDR1 SEHNR, CDR2 FQNEAQ (reference sequence). Here the CDR3 DNA reads TGTGCCAGCAGGGGTCGACAGGGGGGAACCGGGGAGCTGTTTTTT. Translated, it gives CASRGRQGGTGELFF.

The chain joins TRBV4-2 to TRBJ1-6; 12 nucleotides match TRBD1. Germline V lookup: CDR1 LGHNA, CDR2 YNFKEQ. CDR3 size: 17 residues. Trimming cost V 0 bases and J 11 bases; bases outside gene matches: 8. The CDR3 is CASSQEHWGQGATPLHF. The CDR3 DNA follows: TGTGCCAGCAGCCAAGAGCATTGGGGACAGGGGGCGACACCCCTCCACTTT.

V gene TRBV27 combines with J gene TRBJ2-1; 7 nucleotides agree with TRBD1. Losses at the gene ends were 5 bases for V and 15 bases for J; bases not matched to a gene: 16. The germline V gene has CDR1 MNHEY and CDR2 SMNVEV (reference sequence). The CDR3 has 14 residues. This CDR3 is CASSETDEGQDLFF. Here the CDR3 DNA reads TGTGCCAGCAGTGAAACCGACGAAGGACAGGACTTGTTCTTC.

The rearrangement links TRBV7-9 to TRBJ2-1, with 8 bases identical to TRBD2. Germline CDR1 reads SEHNR; CDR2 reads FQNEAQ (reference sequence). CDR3 size: 17 residues. With V trimmed by 5 bases and J by 4 bases, 13 bases remained unmatched. The CDR3 nucleotides read TGTGCCAGCAGCCCACGGGGGGGGGCCTTGGGATACAATGAGCAGTTCTTC. Its translation: CASSPRGGALGYNEQFF.

The chain employs TRBV7-2 and TRBJ2-7; 12 bases agree with TRBD2. Germline CDR1 SGHTA, CDR2 FQGNSA. With 1 base clipped from V and 6 bases from J, the junction kept 13 bases outside the gene matches. The CDR3 loop spans 18 amino acids. The CDR3: CASSLGLAGGPYVSEQYF. The CDR3 nucleotides read TGTGCCAGCAGCTTAGGGCTAGCGGGAGGGCCGTATGTGAGCGAGCAGTACTTC.

The CDR3 DNA follows: TGTGCCAGCAGCACCGGGACTAGCGGGCGGGAGACCCAGTACTTC. As protein: CASSTGTSGRETQYF. This chain joins TRBV9 and TRBJ2-5; TRBD2 matches 12 bases. The CDR3 has 15 amino acids. Germline values: CDR1 SGDLS, CDR2 YYNGEE. V lost 4 bases and J lost 5; bases outside the gene matches: 6.

The V and J genes are TRBV24-1 and TRBJ1-3; D might be TRBD1 (5 bases). The CDR3 runs to 13 residues. The V gene lost 1 base and the J gene lost 8 bases, with 8 bases spanning the gap. From germline, CDR1 is KGHDR and CDR2 SFDVKD. DNA for the CDR3: TGTGCCACCAGTGATTTCAGGGCGGACACCATATATTTT. Its translation: CATSDFRADTIYF.